The 30 T cell receptor beta chains below come from one sample, sequenced in a study of PD-L1 blockade in urothelial cancer. TCRdb's table, derived via immunoSEQ multiplex PCR, lists solely in-frame clones and lacks some. This table holds just under 30,000 clones, over 75% found once. Specimen: PBMCs, collected around atezolizumab (anti-PD-L1) treatment. The source is a man aged 45 to 65 with urothelial cancer.

The rearrangement joins TRBV6-5 to TRBJ2-2; 8 bases agree with TRBD1. Germline values: CDR1 MNHEY, CDR2 SVGAGI. The CDR3 extends over 13 amino acids. The ends lost 6 bases at V and 3 bases at J; junction bases unmatched: 0. CDR3 in DNA: TGTGCCAGCAGGACAGGGGACACCGGGGAGCTGTTTTTT. Translation: CASRTGDTGELFF.

The V call is TRBV6-5, the J call TRBJ1-1; D remains unclear. V lost 7 bases to trimming and J lost 7 bases, with 16 bases between them. Germline CDR1 MNHEY, CDR2 SVGAGI. This CDR3 has 13 residues. This chain's CDR3 is CASTPGMGFEAFF. The CDR3, as DNA: TGTGCCAGCACCCCGGGAATGGGGTTTGAAGCTTTCTTT.

The chain couples TRBV9 to TRBJ2-1; the D gene is possibly TRBD2 (7 bases). This CDR3 is 16 amino acids long. Germline V CDR1 and CDR2: SGDLS, YYNGEE. Trimming shortened V by 4 bases and J by 7 bases, and 21 bases separated the two germline ends. CDR3 residues: CASSLLQGGATNEQFF. CDR3 nucleotides: TGTGCCAGCAGCTTATTACAGGGAGGGGCTACTAATGAGCAGTTCTTC.

This sequence joins TRBV11-3 and TRBJ2-7; 9 bases map to TRBD1. CDR3 length equals 15 residues. CDR1 SGHNT and CDR2 YENEEA come from the germline V gene. V shed 4 bases and J 5 bases; nucleotides not matched to a gene: 9. The CDR3 loop is CASSSSGTGIDEQYF. In nucleotides, the CDR3 is TGTGCCAGCAGCTCTTCCGGGACAGGGATCGACGAGCAGTACTTC. Using reference TRBV11-3 and TRBJ2-7 for the parts outside the CDR3, the full variable domain is EAGVVQSPRYKIIEKKQPVAFWCNPISGHNTLYWYLQNLGQGPELLIRYENEEAVDDSQLPKDRFSAERLKGVDSTLKIQPAELGDSAVYLCASSSSGTGIDEQYFGPGTRLTVT.

The rearrangement joins TRBV9 to TRBJ2-7; 16 bases fit TRBD2. The CDR3 extends over 17 amino acids. Germline assignment: CDR1 SGDLS and CDR2 YYNGEE. Unmatched junction bases numbered 7, after V lost 4 bases and J lost 3 bases. The CDR3 DNA follows: TGTGCCAGCAGCTTGGGACTAGCGGGAGGGCCGGGCTACGAGCAGTACTTC. Residues: CASSLGLAGGPGYEQYF.

The chain links TRBV6-6 to TRBJ2-5, with D perhaps matching TRBD1 (6 bases). Germline lookup yields CDR1 MNHNY and CDR2 SVGAGI (reference sequence). CDR3 length: 13 amino acids. The V gene lost 6 bases and the J gene lost 1 base, with 9 bases spanning the gap. The CDR3 loop reads CASSGQTQETQYF. Written as DNA, the CDR3 is TGTGCCAGCAGCGGACAGACCCAAGAGACCCAGTACTTC.

The chain links TRBV6-5 to TRBJ1-4; 9 bases agree with TRBD1. CDR1 is MNHEY and CDR2 is SVGAGI in the germline V gene. Trimming cost V 8 bases and J 7 bases; bases outside gene matches: 8. The CDR3 runs 14 residues. As DNA, the CDR3 is TGTGCCAGCCTATGGGGGACAGGGATTGAAAAACTGTTTTTT. This translates into CASLWGTGIEKLFF.

For the CDR3, the DNA is TGTGCCAGCAGTTCCGGTGGGACAGGGGGTTCACCCCTCCACTTT. Its translation: CASSSGGTGGSPLHF. The genes are TRBV2 and TRBJ1-6; 11 nucleotides agree with TRBD1. The V gene end was trimmed by 5 bases and the J gene end by 9 bases; junction bases not matched to a gene: 6. The CDR3 has 15 residues. The germline gives CDR1 SNHLY, CDR2 FYNNEI.

This chain links TRBV7-2 with TRBJ1-5, with 8 bases that match TRBD1. Trimming removed 6 bases from V and 7 bases from J; junction bases left unmatched: 5. Germline CDR1 and CDR2: SGHTA and FQGNSA. The length of the CDR3 is 13 residues. The CDR3 nucleotides read TGTGCCAGCAGTTCAGACAGGGGACAGCCCCAGCATTTT. Amino acids: CASSSDRGQPQHF.

V is TRBV27 and J is TRBJ2-7; 8 bases are shared with TRBD2. Looked up from germline, CDR1 is MNHEY and CDR2 is SMNVEV (reference sequence). With 3 bases clipped from V and 2 bases from J, the junction kept 6 bases outside the gene matches. The CDR3 loop spans 15 amino acids. The CDR3 bases are TGTGCCAGCAGTTTCGGGTTAGCGGGAACCTACGAGCAGTACTTC. Residues: CASSFGLAGTYEQYF.

This sequence joins TRBV4-3 and TRBJ2-1; 11 bases are a match to TRBD1. V lost 2 bases to trimming and J lost 8 bases; unmatched junction nucleotides: 17. The CDR3 has 19 residues. CDR1 and CDR2 (germline): LGHNA, YSLEER. CDR3 nucleotides: TGCGCCAGCAGCCAAACGGACAGGGGGCCGGCTATTACGCAGGATGAGCAGTTCTTC. Translated: CASSQTDRGPAITQDEQFF.

This chain joins TRBV30 and TRBJ1-5, with a possible D match to TRBD1 (6 bases). The germline V and J ends were trimmed by 1 base and 6 bases, with 16 bases remaining between them. Germline V gene lookup returns CDR1 GTSNPN and CDR2 SVGIG (reference sequence). This CDR3 spans 15 amino acids. CDR3 DNA: TGTGCCTGGAGTGATAGGGGCGCCAGGGGTCAGCCCCAGCATTTT. Residues: CAWSDRGARGQPQHF.

The chain uses TRBV18 and TRBJ1-5, with TRBD1 as a possible D gene (5 bases). The V gene lost 0 bases and the J gene lost 6 bases, with 12 bases spanning the gap. This CDR3 comprises 15 residues. CDR1 is KGHSH, CDR2 LQKENI, per germline. CDR3 region: CASSPPGQDSQPQHF. The CDR3 bases are TGTGCCAGCTCACCACCGGGGCAGGATTCTCAGCCCCAGCATTTT.

The chain is built from TRBV29-1 and TRBJ1-6, with TRBD1 matching over 10 bases. Germline V gene lookup returns CDR1 SQVTM and CDR2 ANQGSEA. The CDR3 has 14 amino acids. Trimming removed 7 bases from V and 7 bases from J; junction bases left unmatched: 7. CDR3 amino acids: CSAGTGENNSPLHF. The CDR3 DNA follows: TGCAGCGCGGGGACAGGGGAAAACAATTCACCCCTCCACTTT.

The chain is built from TRBV5-6 and TRBJ1-5, with 10 positions matching TRBD1. The germline V gene encodes CDR1 SGHDT and CDR2 YYEEEE. V lost 0 bases to trimming and J lost 4 bases; unmatched junction nucleotides: 4. There are 16 residues in the CDR3. The CDR3 sequence is CASSLGGTGVNQPQHF. The CDR3 bases are TGTGCCAGCAGCTTGGGGGGGACAGGGGTTAATCAGCCCCAGCATTTT.

The chain has TRBV7-2 and TRBJ1-3; the D gene is possibly TRBD1 (6 bases). CDR1 and CDR2 (germline): SGHTA, FQGNSA. Trimming cost V 1 base and J 0 bases, with 10 bases left between them. The CDR3 runs 16 residues. CDR3: CASSLGQASSGNTIYF. The CDR3 DNA is TGTGCCAGCAGCTTAGGACAGGCGAGCTCTGGAAACACCATATATTTT.

The rearrangement joins TRBV27 to TRBJ2-1; tentatively, D is TRBD2 (6 bases). The germline V gene encodes CDR1 MNHEY and CDR2 SMNVEV (reference sequence). This CDR3 spans 15 amino acids. V was cut by 2 bases and J by 5 bases, with 13 bases left in between. The CDR3 DNA reads TGTGCCAGCAGTTTACAAGCGGGTCTTAACAATGAGCAGTTCTTC. This encodes CASSLQAGLNNEQFF.

This chain joins TRBV5-4 and TRBJ1-1, with D perhaps TRBD1 (6 bases). CDR1 SGHNT and CDR2 YYREEE come from the germline V gene (reference sequence). Trimming pared 4 bases from V and 0 bases from J, leaving 22 bases between. The CDR3 has 18 amino acids. DNA of the CDR3: TGTGCCAGCAGCGACCCGACAGGAACAAACCTGATGAACACTGAAGCTTTCTTT. It specifies CASSDPTGTNLMNTEAFF.

V usage is TRBV6-5 and J usage is TRBJ2-5, with 11 bases lining up with TRBD1. CDR3 length equals 16 residues. V lost 0 bases to trimming and J lost 4 bases; unmatched junction nucleotides: 4. CDR1 MNHEY and CDR2 SVGAGI come from the germline V gene. The DNA for the CDR3 is TGTGCCAGCAGTTACTCCGGGACAGGGGGTAGAGAGACCCAGTACTTC. Its translation: CASSYSGTGGRETQYF.

The chain recombines TRBV7-9 with TRBJ2-1, with 12 bases lining up with TRBD2. Germline values: CDR1 SEHNR, CDR2 FQNEAQ (reference sequence). Trimming at V came to 5 bases and at J to 4 bases, leaving 3 bases not matched to a gene. This CDR3 is 15 amino acids long. The CDR3 here is CASSTLAGGYNEQFF. The DNA for the CDR3 is TGTGCCAGCAGCACCCTAGCGGGAGGGTACAATGAGCAGTTCTTC. Combining the CDR3 with reference TRBV7-9 and TRBJ2-1 gives the whole variable domain DTGVSQNPRHKITKRGQNVTFRCDPISEHNRLYWYRQTLGQGPEFLTYFQNEAQLEKSRLLSDRFSAERPKGSFSTLEIQRTEQGDSAMYLCASSTLAGGYNEQFFGPGTRLTVL.

V is TRBV9 and J is TRBJ2-3, with D perhaps matching TRBD2 (5 bases). Germline values: CDR1 SGDLS, CDR2 YYNGEE. The CDR3 runs to 16 residues. Trimming cost V 0 bases and J 2 bases, with 13 bases left between them. The CDR3 region is CASSVEPSRNTDTQYF. The CDR3 bases are TGTGCCAGCAGCGTAGAGCCTAGCCGAAACACAGATACGCAGTATTTT.

This chain connects TRBV28 to TRBJ1-1; D ambiguous. Deletions cut 8 bases from V and 0 bases from J, with 7 bases between. This CDR3 contains 12 residues. CDR1 is MDHEN, CDR2 SYDVKM, per germline. The CDR3 nucleotides are TGTGCCAGCTCGGAGATGAACACTGAAGCTTTCTTT. Its translation is CASSEMNTEAFF.

This chain links TRBV6-5 with TRBJ2-1, with 9 bases that match TRBD2. Germline CDR1 MNHEY, CDR2 SVGAGI. This CDR3 has 14 residues. The junction had 9 bases not matched to a gene; V was cut back by 5 bases and J by 10 bases. The CDR3 reads CASSHRLAVIEQFF. The CDR3, as DNA: TGTGCCAGCAGTCACCGACTAGCGGTGATAGAGCAGTTCTTC.

This clone has only one observation. The chain is built from TRBV6-6 and TRBJ1-4; unclear D gene. Germline CDR1 and CDR2: MNHNY and SVGAGI (reference sequence). V lost 2 bases, J lost 0 bases, and 7 bases lay in between. The CDR3 runs 15 residues. Here the CDR3 reads CASSYRRATNEKLFF. In DNA, the CDR3 is TGTGCCAGCAGTTACCGGAGGGCAACTAATGAAAAACTGTTTTTT.

J is TRBJ1-1 and V is TRBV7-9; 9 bases fit TRBD1. Trimming cost V 5 bases and J 2 bases; bases outside gene matches: 3. CDR1 and CDR2 from the germline V gene are SEHNR and FQNEAQ (reference sequence). The CDR3 loop spans 14 amino acids. CDR3 protein: CASSRTGVNTEAFF. CDR3 sequence (DNA): TGTGCCAGCAGCAGGACAGGGGTTAACACTGAAGCTTTCTTT.

The chain is built from TRBV25-1 and TRBJ2-3, with a weak D call TRBD1 (6 bases). Germline V lookup: CDR1 MGHDK, CDR2 SYGVNS. The germline V and J ends were trimmed by 1 base and 3 bases, with 11 bases remaining between them. The CDR3 covers 15 residues. CDR3 coding DNA: TGTGCCAGCAGTGAATTGTACAGGGCAACAGATACGCAGTATTTT. Amino acid sequence: CASSELYRATDTQYF. The full variable domain, its missing parts supplied by reference TRBV25-1 and TRBJ2-3, is EADIYQTPRYLVIGTGKKITLECSQTMGHDKMYWYQQDPGMELHLIHYSYGVNSTEKGDLSSESTVSRIRTEHFPLTLESARPSHTSQYLCASSELYRATDTQYFGPGTRLTVL.

V gene TRBV6-1 combines with J gene TRBJ1-1; 8 nucleotides line up with TRBD1. Germline values: CDR1 MNHNS, CDR2 SASEGT. The CDR3 covers 15 residues. J gave up 4 bases and V 2 bases, and 6 bases lay outside the gene matches. The CDR3 loop reads CASSERGRGPTEAFF. The CDR3 bases are TGTGCCAGCAGTGAACGGGGCAGGGGGCCCACTGAAGCTTTCTTT.

The chain combines TRBV2 with TRBJ1-2, with TRBD1 identical over 7 bases. The V gene end was trimmed by 8 bases and the J gene end by 3 bases; junction bases not matched to a gene: 3. The germline V gene encodes CDR1 SNHLY and CDR2 FYNNEI. This CDR3 comprises 12 residues. Written as DNA, the CDR3 is TGTGCCAGCGTTACAGGGGACTATGGCTACACCTTC. Amino acid sequence: CASVTGDYGYTF.

The rearrangement joins TRBV5-1 to TRBJ2-3; a weak D match, TRBD2 (5 bases). Germline values: CDR1 SGHRS, CDR2 YFSETQ. Trimming took 0 bases from V and 1 from J, leaving 12 bases between them. The CDR3 is made up of 16 amino acids. The CDR3 DNA reads as TGCGCCAGCAGCTTGGTGCTCGGGAAAGGCACAGATACGCAGTATTTT. Its protein product is CASSLVLGKGTDTQYF.

This clone was recorded once. The chain employs TRBV11-2 and TRBJ2-1; D is unresolved. The CDR3 totals 18 residues. Germline loops: CDR1 SGHAT, CDR2 FQNNGV. V shed 1 base and J shed 3 bases, with 19 bases lying between them. The CDR3 nucleotides are TGTGCCAGCAGCTTAGTGGGCTCGAGCTCCAGCTACTACAATGAGCAGTTCTTC. Its translation is CASSLVGSSSSYYNEQFF.